Presented here are 22 T cell receptor beta chains from one specimen sequenced in a study of T cells in Graves' hyperthyroidism and ophthalmopathy. RNA transcripts yielded amplified TCR beta CDR3 regions. When the TCR CDR3 underwent first-round RT-PCR, the HTBI primer set was used. MiXCR, applied by TCRdb to the multiplex PCR reads, yields one record per CDR3 protein. The sample shows hundreds of thousands of distinct CDR3 sequences, around 20% of them seen only once. The sequenced sample consisted of blood. Every receptor here comes from a man under 40 with Graves' ophthalmopathy.

There are many counts of this clonotype. The rearrangement links TRBV4-3 to TRBJ1-2; the D gene is possibly TRBD1 (5 bases). V dropped 4 bases and J dropped 6 bases, with 18 bases sitting between them. CDR1 LGHNA and CDR2 YSLEER come from the germline V gene. The CDR3 has 15 residues. The CDR3 reads CASSRGVGLGHGYTF. CDR3 nucleotide sequence: TGCGCCAGCAGCCGGGGCGTGGGACTGGGCCATGGCTACACCTTC.

This clonotype was detected many times. The chain combines TRBV6-2 or TRBV6-3 with TRBJ2-2; D is uncertain. This CDR3 has 11 residues. Germline V CDR1 and CDR2: MNHEY, SVGEGT. With 2 bases removed from V and 6 bases from J, the gap between germline ends came to 1 base. CDR3 in amino acids: CASSYPGELFF. Here the CDR3 DNA reads TGTGCCAGCAGTTACCCCGGGGAGCTGTTTTTT.

This clonotype was detected once. At one boundary the junction diverges from the germline segment, which might be a read error. The genes are TRBV4-1 and TRBJ2-7; TRBD2 matches 9 bases. In germline, CDR1 is MGHRA, CDR2 YSYEKL. The CDR3 runs 18 residues. The CDR3 sequence: CASSQDTDGRGLAEVQYF. The DNA for the CDR3 is TGTGCCAGCAGCCAAGATACGGACGGAAGGGGACTAGCAGAAGTGCAGTACTTC.

This clonotype turned up a few times. The chain employs TRBV29-1 and TRBJ2-1; 14 bases are a match to TRBD2. The CDR3 length is 14 residues. V dropped 5 bases and J dropped 6; count of bases not matched to a gene: 3. Germline V gene lookup returns CDR1 SQVTM and CDR2 ANQGSEA. CDR3 in DNA: TGCAGCGTTACCGGGACTAGCGGGAGCAATGAGCAGTTCTTC. Amino acid sequence: CSVTGTSGSNEQFF.

The chain has TRBV6-2 or TRBV6-3 and TRBJ1-1; D is perhaps TRBD1 (5 bases). CDR3 length: 15 amino acids. CDR1 is MNHEY, CDR2 SVGEGT, per germline. Between the trimmed V and J ends, which lost 6 bases and 6 bases, there was a span of 20 bases. The CDR3 sequence: CASSIKGWGLAEAFF. The DNA of the CDR3 is TGTGCCAGCAGCATCAAGGGATGGGGACTCGCTGAAGCTTTCTTT.

This clonotype was counted at least ten times. J is TRBJ2-3 and V is TRBV7-2, with 10 bases fitting TRBD2. This CDR3 spans 15 amino acids. CDR1 and CDR2 from the germline V gene are SGHTA and FQGNSA. The ends lost 6 bases at V and 1 base at J; junction bases unmatched: 4. DNA for the CDR3: TGTGCCAGCAGTCTCGGGACTAGCGGCACAGATACGCAGTATTTT. It yields the protein CASSLGTSGTDTQYF.

This clonotype has ten or more counts. The chain employs TRBV7-9 and TRBJ2-5; 7 bases are shared with TRBD2. This CDR3 contains 15 residues. V was pared by 3 bases and J by 2 bases, with 6 bases of the junction left unmatched. The germline V gene encodes CDR1 SEHNR and CDR2 FQNEAQ (reference sequence). The CDR3 protein is CASSFSGTEQETQYF. The CDR3 coding sequence is TGTGCCAGCAGCTTCAGCGGGACGGAGCAAGAGACCCAGTACTTC.

This chain joins TRBV29-1 and TRBJ2-3; D not resolved. V shed 5 bases and J shed 5 bases, with 17 bases lying between them. The germline gives CDR1 SQVTM, CDR2 ANQGSEA. This CDR3 region has 14 residues. The CDR3 nucleotides are TGCAGCGTTCTACTCCCTTACCCACAAGATACGCAGTATTTT. It translates to CSVLLPYPQDTQYF.

V and J are TRBV6-1 and TRBJ2-7; TRBD1 agrees at 7 bases. CDR1 is MNHNS and CDR2 is SASEGT in the germline V gene. The CDR3 length is 16 residues. V lost 6 bases to trimming and J lost 4 bases; unmatched junction nucleotides: 15. CDR3 nucleotide sequence: TGTGCCAGCAGGCAAATCACCAGGACAGGAAGGTACGAGCAGTACTTC. It is translated as CASRQITRTGRYEQYF.

This clonotype was seen at least ten times. This chain connects TRBV6-1 to TRBJ1-1; possible D gene TRBD1, 5 bases. CDR1 MNHNS and CDR2 SASEGT come from the germline V gene. V lost 5 bases, J lost 0 bases, and 10 bases lay in between. This CDR3 is 14 amino acids long. The CDR3 coding sequence is TGTGCCAGCAGTTCCGGACATTTGAACACTGAAGCTTTCTTT. Translation: CASSSGHLNTEAFF.

The table lists this clonotype with many counts. The chain has TRBV3-1 and TRBJ2-4; 7 nucleotides align to TRBD2. Unmatched junction bases numbered 3, after V lost 1 base and J lost 3 bases. The CDR3 covers 15 residues. From germline, CDR1 is LGHDT and CDR2 YNNKEL (reference sequence). The CDR3 nucleotides read TGTGCCAGCAGCCAAGGGGCGGGAGTCAAAAACATTCAGTACTTC. Translating gives CASSQGAGVKNIQYF.

As regards this clonotype: One end of the junction does not line up with germline, which may come from a read error. V and J are TRBV6-1 and TRBJ1-1, with D hard to call. The length of the CDR3 is 12 residues. Germline V CDR1 and CDR2: MNHNS, SASEGT. The CDR3 DNA sequence: TGTGCCAGCAGTCAAGCCTACACTGAAGCTTTCTTT. This sequence encodes CASSQAYTEAFF.

This clonotype was seen many times. V gene TRBV7-8 combines with J gene TRBJ2-5; TRBD2 agrees at 8 bases. J was trimmed by 2 bases and V by 7 bases; bases with no gene match: 9. Germline V gene data show CDR1 as SGHVS and CDR2 as FQNEAQ. This CDR3 comprises 15 residues. The CDR3 DNA sequence: TGTGCCAGCACCTCGGGGGGGGAGCGGCAAGAGACCCAGTACTTC. Translation: CASTSGGERQETQYF.

This clonotype was found a few times. The chain employs TRBV6-1 and TRBJ2-2; tentatively, D is TRBD2 (8 bases). Deletions cut 5 bases from V and 4 bases from J, with 20 bases between. Per germline, CDR1 MNHNS and CDR2 SASEGT. There are 17 residues in the CDR3. CDR3 sequence (DNA): TGTGCCAGCAGTCGCCGGCCGGGAGGGGGCGGCACCGGGGAGCTGTTTTTT. This gives the protein CASSRRPGGGGTGELFF.

This clonotype was observed a handful of times. The chain recombines TRBV5-6 with TRBJ1-1; TRBD1 matches 8 bases. Per the germline V gene, CDR1 is SGHDT and CDR2 is YYEEEE. The V gene end was trimmed by 4 bases and the J gene end by 1 base; junction bases not matched to a gene: 6. This CDR3 has 15 amino acids. The CDR3 bases are TGTGCCAGCAGCCTACGGACAGGGCAGAACACTGAAGCTTTCTTT. It encodes CASSLRTGQNTEAFF.

This chain joins TRBV27 and TRBJ2-1; D uncertain. Germline CDR1 and CDR2: MNHEY and SMNVEV (reference sequence). CDR3 length equals 11 residues. Trimming removed 5 bases from V and 8 bases from J, with 7 bases in between. CDR3 sequence reads: CASSDYDEQFF. The CDR3 coding sequence is TGTGCCAGCAGTGATTACGATGAGCAGTTCTTC.

This sequence joins TRBV29-1 and TRBJ1-1; D might be TRBD1 (6 bases). Trimming shortened V by 2 bases and J by 1 base, and 8 bases separated the two germline ends. Looked up from germline, CDR1 is SQVTM and CDR2 is ANQGSEA. CDR3 length equals 13 residues. DNA for the CDR3: TGCAGCGTTGAAAGGGGACAGAACACTGAAGCTTTCTTT. It encodes CSVERGQNTEAFF.

The chain uses TRBV4-3 and TRBJ2-1; possibly TRBD2 for D (6 bases). This CDR3 has 16 amino acids. The V gene lost 0 bases and the J gene lost 1 base, with 10 bases spanning the gap. The V gene's germline CDR1 is LGHNA and CDR2 YSLEER. CDR3 sequence: CASSQENSGSYNEQFF. As DNA, the CDR3 is TGCGCCAGCAGCCAAGAAAATAGCGGTTCCTACAATGAGCAGTTCTTC.

This clonotype was detected only a few times. The chain has TRBV6-1 and TRBJ2-6, with D unclear. From germline, CDR1 is MNHNS and CDR2 SASEGT. There are 15 residues in the CDR3. The germline V and J ends were trimmed by 1 base and 2 bases, with 6 bases remaining between them. CDR3 coding DNA: TGTGCCAGCAGTGAAGGGCGAGCTGGGGCCAACGTCCTGACTTTC. Translating it yields CASSEGRAGANVLTF.

J is TRBJ2-7 and V is TRBV20-1; 9 bases align to TRBD1. J was trimmed by 0 bases and V by 6 bases; bases with no gene match: 6. CDR3 size: 14 residues. Germline V CDR1 and CDR2: DFQATT, SNEGSKA (reference sequence). For the CDR3, the DNA is TGCAGTGCATCTACACAGGGGGCCTCCTACGAGCAGTACTTC. Translation gives CSASTQGASYEQYF.

V and J are TRBV7-9 and TRBJ1-1, with D maybe TRBD1 (6 bases). There are 17 residues in the CDR3. Germline CDR1 SEHNR, CDR2 FQNEAQ (reference sequence). Trimming shortened V by 2 bases and J by 1 base, and 17 bases separated the two germline ends. The CDR3 DNA follows: TGTGCCAGCAGCTTAATACAGGGAGGTCGATGGAACACTGAAGCTTTCTTT. Translating gives CASSLIQGGRWNTEAFF.

The table lists this clonotype with many counts. V usage is TRBV28 and J usage is TRBJ1-5; 7 bases agree with TRBD1. Per the germline V gene, CDR1 is MDHEN and CDR2 is SYDVKM. The ends lost 6 bases at V and 4 bases at J; junction bases unmatched: 3. The CDR3 runs to 13 residues. The CDR3, as DNA: TGTGCCAGCAGATGGACAGGAAATCAGCCCCAGCATTTT. The encoded protein is CASRWTGNQPQHF.